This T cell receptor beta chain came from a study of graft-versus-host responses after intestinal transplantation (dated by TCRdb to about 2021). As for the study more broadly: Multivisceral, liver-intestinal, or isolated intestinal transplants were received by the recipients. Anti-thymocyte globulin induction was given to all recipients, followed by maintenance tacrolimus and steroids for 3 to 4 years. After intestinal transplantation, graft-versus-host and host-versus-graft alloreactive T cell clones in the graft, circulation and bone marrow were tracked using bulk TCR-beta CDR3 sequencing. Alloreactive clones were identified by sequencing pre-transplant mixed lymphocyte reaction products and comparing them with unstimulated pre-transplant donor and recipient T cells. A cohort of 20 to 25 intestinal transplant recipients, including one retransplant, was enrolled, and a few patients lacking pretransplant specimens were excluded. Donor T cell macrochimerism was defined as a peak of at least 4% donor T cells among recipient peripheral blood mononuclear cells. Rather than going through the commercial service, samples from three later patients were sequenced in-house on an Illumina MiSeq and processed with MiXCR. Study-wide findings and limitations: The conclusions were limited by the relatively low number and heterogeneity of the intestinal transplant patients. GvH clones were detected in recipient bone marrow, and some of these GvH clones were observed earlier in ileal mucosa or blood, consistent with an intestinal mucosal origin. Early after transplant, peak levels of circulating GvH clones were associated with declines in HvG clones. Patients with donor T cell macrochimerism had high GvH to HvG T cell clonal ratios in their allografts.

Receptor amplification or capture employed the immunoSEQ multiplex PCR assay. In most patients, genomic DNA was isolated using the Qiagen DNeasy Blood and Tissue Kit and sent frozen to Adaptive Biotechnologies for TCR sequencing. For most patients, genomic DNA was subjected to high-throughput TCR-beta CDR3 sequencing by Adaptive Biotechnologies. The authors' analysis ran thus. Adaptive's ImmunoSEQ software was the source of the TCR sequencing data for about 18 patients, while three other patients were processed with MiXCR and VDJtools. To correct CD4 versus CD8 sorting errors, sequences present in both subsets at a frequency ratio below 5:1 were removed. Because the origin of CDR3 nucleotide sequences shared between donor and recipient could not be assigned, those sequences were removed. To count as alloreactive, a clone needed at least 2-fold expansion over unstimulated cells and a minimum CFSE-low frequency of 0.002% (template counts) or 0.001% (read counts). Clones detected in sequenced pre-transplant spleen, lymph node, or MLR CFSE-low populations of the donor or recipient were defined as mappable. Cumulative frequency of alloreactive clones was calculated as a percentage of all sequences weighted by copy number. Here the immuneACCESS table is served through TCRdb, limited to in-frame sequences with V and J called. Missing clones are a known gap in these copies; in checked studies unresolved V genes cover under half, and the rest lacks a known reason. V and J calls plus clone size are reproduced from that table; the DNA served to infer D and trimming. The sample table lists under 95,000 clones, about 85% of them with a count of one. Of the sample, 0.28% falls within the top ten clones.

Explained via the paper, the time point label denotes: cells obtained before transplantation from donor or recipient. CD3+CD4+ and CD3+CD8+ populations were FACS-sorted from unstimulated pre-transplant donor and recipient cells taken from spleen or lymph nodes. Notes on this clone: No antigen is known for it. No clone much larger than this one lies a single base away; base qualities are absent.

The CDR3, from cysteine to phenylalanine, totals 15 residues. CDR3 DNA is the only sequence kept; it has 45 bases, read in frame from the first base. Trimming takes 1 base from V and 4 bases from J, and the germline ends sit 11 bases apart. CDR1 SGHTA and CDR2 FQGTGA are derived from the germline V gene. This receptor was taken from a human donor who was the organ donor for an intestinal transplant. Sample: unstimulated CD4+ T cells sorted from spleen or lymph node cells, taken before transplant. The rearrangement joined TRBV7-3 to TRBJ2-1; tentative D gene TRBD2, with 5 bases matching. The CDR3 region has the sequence CASSLMGAEYNEQFF. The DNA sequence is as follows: TGTGCCAGCAGCTTAATGGGAGCGGAGTACAATGAGCAGTTCTTC.